Given below is one TCR beta chain in context. Its antigen remains unknown. The data belong to a study of T cell responses to AZD1222 COVID-19 vaccine. Study-level findings and limits: Dominant at 160-218 and 743-854, vaccine-associated CD4 TCRs also spanned spike.

This CDR3 has 14 amino acids. V lost 3 bases and J lost 9, with 12 bases in between. CDR1 is LNHDA, CDR2 SQIVND, per germline (reference sequence). Clones were read by immunoSEQ multiplex PCR, and TCRdb kept only the in-frame ones, dropping some. Counted here are 90,000 to 120,000 clones, 80% to 90% occurring once; the ten biggest clones make up approximately 7%. The chain joins TRBV19 to TRBJ1-6, with D unresolved. Here the sequenced sample was peripheral blood, taken on day 0 of AZD1222 vaccination. This receptor was identified in an adult in good health. The CDR3 protein is CASSMFGVSSPLHF. The CDR3 DNA reads as TGTGCCAGTAGTATGTTTGGGGTCAGTTCACCCCTCCACTTT.